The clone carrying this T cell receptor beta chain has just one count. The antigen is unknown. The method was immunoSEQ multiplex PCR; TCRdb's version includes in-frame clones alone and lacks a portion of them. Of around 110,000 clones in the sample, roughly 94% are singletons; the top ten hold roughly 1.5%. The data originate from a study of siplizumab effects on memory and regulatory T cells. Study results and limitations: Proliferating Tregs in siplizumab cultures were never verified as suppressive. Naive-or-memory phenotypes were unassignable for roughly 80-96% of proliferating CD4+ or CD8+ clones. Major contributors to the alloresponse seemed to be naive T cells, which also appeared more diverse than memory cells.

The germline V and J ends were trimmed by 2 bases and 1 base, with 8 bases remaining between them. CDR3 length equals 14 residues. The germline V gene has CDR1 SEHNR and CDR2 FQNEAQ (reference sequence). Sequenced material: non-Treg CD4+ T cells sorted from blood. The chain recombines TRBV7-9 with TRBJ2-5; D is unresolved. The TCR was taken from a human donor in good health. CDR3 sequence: CASSLRQTQETQYF. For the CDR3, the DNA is TGTGCCAGCAGCTTACGGCAGACCCAAGAGACCCAGTACTTC.